A selection of T cell receptor beta chains follows, all from one sample in a study of technical replicates of blood from several donors. Produced via immunoSEQ multiplex PCR; TCRdb's table is partial and in-frame only. The table has about 56,000 clones, over 85% seen once. Sequenced: PBMCs. These receptors were obtained from a human donor in good health. Some clones in this sample may be carry-over from other donors' samples. CDR3s include the opening cysteine and the closing phenylalanine or tryptophan. Fields, in order: V gene, clone size, D gene, J gene, CDR3 DNA, CDR3 protein. D genes are given only for firm matches. Not all rows give a size; the values are once, few, many and, for expanded clones, a class.

>TRBV4-3|-|TRBD2|TRBJ2-7
TGCGCCAGCAGCCAAGAGTCGGCGGGGGGAGAGCAGTACTTC
CASSQESAGGEQYF
>TRBV7-2|once|-|TRBJ2-7
TGTGCCAGCAGCTCGTATCAGGGGTCCGGGTACGAGCAGTACTTC
CASSSYQGSGYEQYF
>TRBV5-4|-|TRBD2|TRBJ2-5
TGTGCCAGCAGCGGGGGGACTAGTAGCACCCCGGAGACCCAGTACTTC
CASSGGTSSTPETQYF
>TRBV4-2|-|TRBD1|TRBJ1-1
TGTGCCAGCAGCCTAACAGGGGAGGAGGACACTGAAGCTTTCTTT
CASSLTGEEDTEAFF
>TRBV2|-|TRBD1|TRBJ1-2
TGTGCCAGCAGGACAGGGGTGTTTGGTCGCTACACCTTC
CASRTGVFGRYTF
>TRBV6-1|once|TRBD2|TRBJ2-1
TGTGCCAGCAGTATGGCGGGGGGCGCCAATGAGCAGTTCTTC
CASSMAGGANEQFF
>TRBV18|-|-|TRBJ1-3
TGTGCCAGCTCACCGACAGAGACAGCCGGAAACACCATATATTTT
CASSPTETAGNTIYF
>TRBV9|-|-|TRBJ1-2
TGTGCCAGCACCCAGATTTCCAACTATGGCTACACCTTC
CASTQISNYGYTF
>TRBV4-3|-|TRBD1|TRBJ2-3
TGCGCCAGCAGCCAAGACAGGGGGGATACGCAGTATTTT
CASSQDRGDTQYF
>TRBV2|-|TRBD2|TRBJ2-2
TGTGCCAGTAGCGGGGGGCGAAACACCGGGGAGCTGTTTTTT
CASSGGRNTGELFF
>TRBV20-1|-|-|TRBJ1-2
TGCAGTGGGGTCGACAGCTATGGCTACACCTTC
CSGVDSYGYTF
>TRBV5-1|-|TRBD1|TRBJ1-1
TGCGCCAGCAGCTTTCAGGGGGCAGGGGTTAGGAACACTGAAGCTTTCTTT
CASSFQGAGVRNTEAFF
>TRBV7-9|-|-|TRBJ2-7
TGTGCCAGCAGCTTAAACGGGGAGCAGTACTTC
CASSLNGEQYF
>TRBV5-4|-|-|TRBJ2-7
TGTGCCAGCAGCTTGGCGCTGTCCGGCTACGAGCAGTACTTC
CASSLALSGYEQYF
>TRBV5-1|-|TRBD1|TRBJ1-6
TGCGCCAGCAGCTTGCAGGACAGGAGCTCCTATAATTCACCCCTCCACTTT
CASSLQDRSSYNSPLHF
>TRBV7-8|-|-|TRBJ2-2
TGTGCCAGCAGCTTAGAGAGACTTTTAACCGGGGAGCTGTTTTTT
CASSLERLLTGELFF
>TRBV5-1|-|-|TRBJ2-2
TGCGCCAGCAGCGGGGGAGGTTCCGGGAACACCGGGGAGCTGTTTTTT
CASSGGGSGNTGELFF
>TRBV9|-|TRBD1|TRBJ1-3
TGTGCCAGCAGCCCACGGACAGGGAGCTCTGGAAACACCATATATTTT
CASSPRTGSSGNTIYF
>TRBV12-5|-|TRBD1|TRBJ2-5
TGTGCTAGTGGTTTGGTAAGGTGGACAGGGGGCGAAGAGACCCAGTACTTC
CASGLVRWTGGEETQYF
>TRBV9|once|TRBD2|TRBJ2-3
TGTGCCAGCACCACGGGACTAGCTGGCACAGATACGCAGTATTTT
CASTTGLAGTDTQYF
>TRBV7-2|-|-|TRBJ1-1
TGTGCCAGCAGCTCCCCTCCATTGGGGGGCACTGAAGCTTTCTTT
CASSSPPLGGTEAFF
>TRBV5-6|-|TRBD2|TRBJ2-5
TGTGCCAGCAGCACGACTAGCGGGCTACAAGAGACCCAGTACTTC
CASSTTSGLQETQYF
>TRBV4-3|-|TRBD2|TRBJ2-1
TGCGCCAGCAGCCAAGATCCTAGCGGGGGGGTTTGGGAGCAGTTCTTC
CASSQDPSGGVWEQFF
>TRBV5-4|once|TRBD2|TRBJ2-3
TGTGCCAGCAGCCCGGGGGGGGCTAGCGGGAATCTAGATACGCAGTATTTT
CASSPGGASGNLDTQYF
>TRBV30|-|-|TRBJ2-7
TGTGCCTGGAGTGACAGGCGCCTCCGACGCGAGCAGTACTTC
CAWSDRRLRREQYF
>TRBV20-1|once|-|TRBJ1-1
TGCAGCCCTCAAGGGCAGGGAGCTTTCTTT
CSPQGQGAFF
>TRBV10-3|-|-|TRBJ1-3
TGTGCCATCAGTGGGGGCAGGCGTTTCTCTGGAAACACCATATATTTT
CAISGGRRFSGNTIYF
>TRBV6-6|-|TRBD1|TRBJ2-2
TGTGCCAGCAACCCCTCCACAGGGGGCGTCACCGGGGAGCTGTTTTTT
CASNPSTGGVTGELFF
>TRBV30|few|TRBD1|TRBJ1-1
TGTGCCGGGTTAACAGGGGATAATAGTGAAGCTTTCTTT
CAGLTGDNSEAFF
>TRBV19|-|-|TRBJ1-6
TGTGCCAGTAGTATCGTTGGAGGGAGCCATTCACCCCTCCACTTT
CASSIVGGSHSPLHF
>TRBV7-6|-|TRBD2|TRBJ2-1
TGTGCCAGCTCGGGAGGACTAGCGGGATACAATGAGCAGTTCTTC
CASSGGLAGYNEQFF
>TRBV6-5|-|-|TRBJ2-7
TGTGCCAGCAGTTACGGGACTTCAGCCTACGAGCAGTACTTC
CASSYGTSAYEQYF
>TRBV10-3|-|TRBD1|TRBJ1-5
TGTGCCATCAGCCGGGACAGAGGACATAGCAATCAGCCCCAGCATTTT
CAISRDRGHSNQPQHF
>TRBV15|-|-|TRBJ2-3
TGTGCCACCAGCTCTGGAGCGGGCCGGCAGGATACGCAGTATTTT
CATSSGAGRQDTQYF
>TRBV15|-|TRBD2|TRBJ2-1
TGTGCCACCAGCAGACTAGCGGGAGGCTCCTACAATGAGCAGTTCTTC
CATSRLAGGSYNEQFF
>TRBV4-2|-|TRBD2|TRBJ2-1
TGTGCCAGCAGCCAAGATCGAGCGGGGGACCTCAATGAGCAGTTCTTC
CASSQDRAGDLNEQFF
>TRBV6-1|-|TRBD1|TRBJ1-5
TGTGCCAGCAGTGAATCAGGGGGTAATCAGCCCCAGCATTTT
CASSESGGNQPQHF
>TRBV11-2|-|TRBD2|TRBJ2-3
TGTGCCAGCAGCCGCGCGGGGACTAGCGGGAGGCGCGCAGATACGCAGTATTTT
CASSRAGTSGRRADTQYF
>TRBV7-9|-|-|TRBJ2-3
TGTGCCAGCAGCTTAGATGGGGGCCCAGATACGCAGTATTTT
CASSLDGGPDTQYF
>TRBV5-1|-|TRBD1|TRBJ1-1
TGCGCCAGCAGCTTTGTTTTTAGGACAGGGGGCTCGGCTGAAGCTTTCTTT
CASSFVFRTGGSAEAFF
>TRBV11-3|-|TRBD2|TRBJ2-2
TGTGCCAGCAGCCCAGGGACTAGCGGGAGGGCCCCGAACACCGGGGAGCTGTTTTTT
CASSPGTSGRAPNTGELFF
>TRBV4-3|-|TRBD1|TRBJ1-2
TGCGCCAGCAGCCATGACAGGGGGACGGATGGCTACACCTTC
CASSHDRGTDGYTF
>TRBV5-6|-|TRBD1|TRBJ2-5
TGTGCCAGCAGCTTCAGGGGTACAGGGGCAGAGACCCAGTACTTC
CASSFRGTGAETQYF
>TRBV7-3|-|TRBD1|TRBJ2-1
TGTGCCAGCAGCTTCCGGACAGGGGGAGGTGAGCAGTTCTTC
CASSFRTGGGEQFF
>TRBV4-3|-|-|TRBJ1-2
TGCGCCAGCAGCCAATCAAATCAGTGGGCCAATGGCTACACCTTC
CASSQSNQWANGYTF
>TRBV6-5|-|TRBD1|TRBJ1-2
TGTGCCAGCAGTTACTCTTCAGGGGGCAACTATGGCTACACCTTC
CASSYSSGGNYGYTF
>TRBV5-1|-|-|TRBJ2-2
TGCGCCAGCAGCGTAAGCCGAGGTAGCGCCGGCGGGGAGCTGTTTTTT
CASSVSRGSAGGELFF
>TRBV9|once|-|TRBJ1-6
TGTGCCAGCAGCGTAGGACAGTTGAATTCACCCCTCCACTTT
CASSVGQLNSPLHF
>TRBV6-5|-|TRBD1|TRBJ1-1
TGTGCCAGCAGTCCACTTGGGACAGTTAACACTGAAGCTTTCTTT
CASSPLGTVNTEAFF
>TRBV15|-|-|TRBJ2-7
TGTGCCACCAGCAGAGCTGCAGAGGGACTCTACGAGCAGTACTTC
CATSRAAEGLYEQYF
>TRBV30|-|-|TRBJ2-4
TGTGCCTGGGGAAGGGGCGGTGACAAAAACATTCAGTACTTC
CAWGRGGDKNIQYF
>TRBV6-6|-|TRBD1|TRBJ1-2
TGTGCCAGCAGAGCCGGACAGGTCTATGGCTACACCTTC
CASRAGQVYGYTF
>TRBV7-2|-|-|TRBJ2-6
TGTGCCAGCAGCTTTGCACTTTCTGGGGCCAACGTCCTGACTTTC
CASSFALSGANVLTF
>TRBV6-6|-|-|TRBJ1-1
TGTGCCAGCGCCATCCAAGGGAGGGGGGACACTGAAGCTTTCTTT
CASAIQGRGDTEAFF
>TRBV2|-|TRBD1|TRBJ1-2
TGTGCCAGCAGTCGACAGGGGTATGGCTACACCTTC
CASSRQGYGYTF
>TRBV6-6|-|TRBD1|TRBJ2-5
TGTCTAACAGGGGAAGAGACCCAGTACTTC
CLTGEETQYF